This is a list of T cell receptor beta chains from one sample in a study of blood T cell repertoires in COVID-19. Clones were sequenced by immunoSEQ multiplex PCR, and TCRdb holds only the in-frame ones, with some missing. The repertoire consists of around 330,000 clones, with around 88% occurring once and the leading ten covering roughly 1.7%. Sequencing was done on a sample of peripheral blood. These TCRs come from a woman aged 25 to 39 with COVID-19, enrolled during active disease. CDR3s include the opening cysteine and the closing phenylalanine or tryptophan. A D gene is named only where the DNA matches it firmly. Expanded clones are given a class, and other clones once, few, many or no size at all.

>TRBJ1-6|16|TRBV5-1|.|TRBD1
CASSLGGTGDGSPLHF
TGCGCCAGCAGCTTGGGCGGGACAGGGGACGGTTCACCCCTCCACTTT
>TRBJ2-2|17|TRBV7-9|.|TRBD1
CASAVLTGGLITGELFF
TGTGCCAGCGCAGTTTTGACAGGGGGCCTTATCACCGGGGAGCTGTTTTTT
>TRBJ2-2|14|TRBV2|.|TRBD1
CASRQGLNTGELFF
TGTGCCAGCCGACAGGGATTAAACACCGGGGAGCTGTTTTTT
>TRBJ1-1|13|TRBV24-1|once|.
CATSAGSNTEAFF
TGTGCCACCAGTGCAGGATCGAACACTGAAGCTTTCTTT
>TRBJ2-2|16|TRBV19|once|TRBD1
CASSPIGTGNTGELFF
TGTGCCAGTAGCCCGATCGGGACAGGGAACACCGGGGAGCTGTTTTTT
>TRBJ1-5|23|TRBV3-1/TRBV3-2|.|TRBD1
CASSQELRGPRAGGFGGNQPQHF
TGTGCCAGCAGCCAAGAGCTAAGGGGACCGAGGGCAGGGGGCTTCGGCGGCAATCAGCCCCAGCATTTT
>TRBJ2-3|12|TRBV12-3/TRBV12-4|.|.
CASSFPGDTQYF
TGTGCCAGCAGTTTCCCAGGGGATACGCAGTATTTT
>TRBJ1-5|14|TRBV5-6|.|.
CASSVTGDNQPQHF
TGTGCCAGCAGCGTCACAGGAGACAATCAGCCCCAGCATTTT
>TRBJ2-1|16|TRBV2|.|TRBD1
CASRQTGLNSYNEQFF
TGTGCCAGCAGACAGACAGGGTTGAACTCCTACAATGAGCAGTTCTTC
>TRBJ1-1|14|TRBV4-1|.|TRBD1
CASSHRTGHTEAFF
TGCGCCAGCAGCCATCGGACAGGGCACACTGAAGCTTTCTTT
>TRBJ1-1|14|TRBV4-1|.|.
CASRERGRNTEAFF
TGCGCCAGCAGGGAGAGGGGGAGGAACACTGAAGCTTTCTTT
>TRBJ2-2|16|TRBV5-1|.|.
CASSSGPGLDTGELFF
TGCGCCAGCAGCTCGGGTCCGGGACTGGACACCGGGGAGCTGTTTTTT
>TRBJ1-1|11|TRBV11-3|.|.
CASSRRNAPIF
TGTGCCAGCAGCCGGAGGAACGCCCCCATCTTT
>TRBJ1-5|13|TRBV12-3/TRBV12-4|.|.
CASSSEGDQPQHF
TGTGCCAGCAGCTCTGAAGGGGATCAGCCCCAGCATTTT